The 27 T cell receptor beta chains reported below all come from one sample, sequenced in a study of T-cell memory formation after mild COVID-19. TCRdb re-analysed the 5' RACE reads in MiXCR, keeping a single row per CDR3 protein. The top ten clones hold roughly an eighth of a sample with some 210,000 distinct CDR3 sequences, roughly 30% of them seen once. The sample comprised PBMCs or a T cell subset sorted from them (not recorded which). Every receptor here comes from an adult woman who had mild COVID-19 (a few samples of this study predate the infection). Cell type and time point are not known.

The chain uses TRBV4-3 and TRBJ2-7; D unclear. Germline lookup yields CDR1 LGHNA and CDR2 YSLEER. The CDR3 contains 13 residues. Trimming stripped 1 base from V and 3 bases from J, with 7 bases between. CDR3 protein: CASSQVPGYEQYF. The CDR3 region has the DNA TGCGCCAGCAGCCAAGTGCCAGGCTACGAGCAGTACTTC.

This clonotype was found a few times. The chain has TRBV9 and TRBJ2-1, with 8 bases fitting TRBD1. V dropped 2 bases and J dropped 9; count of bases not matched to a gene: 4. The V gene's germline CDR1 is SGDLS and CDR2 YYNGEE. This CDR3 is built from 13 residues. CDR3 protein: CASSVQGAPEQFF. DNA of the CDR3: TGTGCCAGCAGCGTTCAGGGGGCGCCTGAGCAGTTCTTC.

This clonotype was counted only a few times. The V call is TRBV20-1, the J call TRBJ2-5; 7 positions agree with TRBD2. V lost 6 bases, J lost 4 bases, and 11 bases stayed unmatched. In germline, CDR1 is DFQATT, CDR2 SNEGSKA (reference sequence). The CDR3 totals 14 residues. This chain's CDR3 is CSAPRSGGRETQYF. The CDR3 region has the DNA TGCAGTGCGCCAAGGTCCGGGGGGAGAGAGACCCAGTACTTC.

CDR3 region: CASSQDGVGNTEAFF. The CDR3, as DNA: TGTGCCAGCAGCCAAGATGGTGTGGGGAACACTGAAGCTTTCTTT. This chain joins TRBV3-1 and TRBJ1-1; D unclear. The CDR3 length is 15 residues. The germline gives CDR1 LGHDT, CDR2 YNNKEL (reference sequence). V lost 0 bases to trimming and J lost 1 base, with 9 bases between them.

This chain links TRBV5-1 with TRBJ2-3, with 10 bases identical to TRBD1. The CDR3 spans 17 residues. The germline V gene has CDR1 SGHRS and CDR2 YFSETQ. V dropped 4 bases and J dropped 5; count of bases not matched to a gene: 13. CDR3 in DNA: TGCGCCAGCAGCCCCATCGGGGGACAGGGGCGCGAAGATACGCAGTATTTT. Translating gives CASSPIGGQGREDTQYF.

V usage is TRBV12-3 or TRBV12-4 and J usage is TRBJ2-7, with 9 bases that match TRBD1. This CDR3 is built from 15 residues. The J segment lost 7 bases and the V segment lost 5 bases, leaving 12 bases of the junction unmatched. The CDR3 DNA reads as TGTGCCAGCAGTCACCGGACAGGGGCACGGTCTGAGCAGTACTTC. This translates into CASSHRTGARSEQYF.

Concerning this clonotype itself: A much larger clone differs from this one at a single base, so this may be a read error. The V call is TRBV6-2 or TRBV6-3, the J call TRBJ2-5; D ambiguous. The CDR3 is made up of 11 amino acids. Germline CDR1 and CDR2: MNHEY and SVGEGT. The CDR3 region is CASSYGETEYF. The DNA for the CDR3 is TGTGCCAGCAGTTACGGAGAGACCGAGTACTTC.

This clonotype occurred a few times. The genes are TRBV5-5 and TRBJ2-3; TRBD2 matches 9 bases. Germline V lookup: CDR1 SGHKS, CDR2 YYEKEE (reference sequence). The CDR3 contains 15 residues. J lost 4 bases, V lost 4 bases, and 7 bases had no gene match. CDR3 sequence (DNA): TGTGCCAGCAGCGGGGGCGGGGGGGCCCCAGATACGCAGTATTTT. Encoded protein: CASSGGGGAPDTQYF.

CDR3 residues: CASSPTVAEANYGYTF. The CDR3 DNA reads as TGTGCCAGCAGTCCGACAGTGGCTGAAGCTAACTATGGCTACACCTTC. The chain uses TRBV6-1 and TRBJ1-2, with D perhaps matching TRBD1 (5 bases). Germline CDR1 reads MNHNS; CDR2 reads SASEGT. Trimming stripped 5 bases from V and 0 bases from J, with 16 bases between. This CDR3 is built from 16 residues.

The J gene is TRBJ2-1, the V gene TRBV30, with no clear D. The CDR3 is made up of 20 amino acids. Germline CDR1 GTSNPN, CDR2 SVGIG (reference sequence). V was shortened by 1 base and J by 0 bases, with 25 bases between the two germline ends. CDR3 in amino acids: CAWSAPNRFLTRRSYNEQFF. DNA for the CDR3: TGTGCCTGGAGTGCGCCCAACAGATTCCTCACCAGACGCTCCTACAATGAGCAGTTCTTC.

The chain joins TRBV20-1 to TRBJ2-1, with 9 bases aligning to TRBD2. V was clipped by 5 bases and J by 5 bases; unmatched bases: 4. The V gene's germline CDR1 is DFQATT and CDR2 SNEGSKA (reference sequence). This CDR3 comprises 13 residues. CDR3 nucleotides: TGCAGTGCTTGGACTAGCGAAAACAATGAGCAGTTCTTC. Amino acid sequence: CSAWTSENNEQFF.

This chain uses TRBV2 with TRBJ2-7; TRBD2 matches 9 bases. This CDR3 is 15 amino acids long. Germline CDR1 SNHLY, CDR2 FYNNEI. Unmatched junction bases numbered 5, after V lost 2 bases and J lost 3 bases. The CDR3 coding sequence is TGTGCCAGCAGTGAATTAGCGGGAGAGGTCTACGAGCAGTACTTC. This gives the protein CASSELAGEVYEQYF. Based on the CDR3 plus reference TRBV2 and TRBJ2-7, the full variable domain is EPEVTQTPSHQVTQMGQEVILRCVPISNHLYFYWYRQILGQKVEFLVSFYNNEISEKSEIFDDQFSVERPDGSNFTLKIRSTKLEDSAMYFCASSELAGEVYEQYFGPGTRLTVT.

This clonotype has just a few counts. The V call is TRBV4-1, the J call TRBJ1-2; 10 bases agree with TRBD1. Germline-derived CDR1 and CDR2 are MGHRA and YSYEKL. V lost 4 bases to trimming and J lost 6 bases; unmatched junction nucleotides: 5. The CDR3 sequence is 14 residues long. The CDR3 DNA is TGCGCCAGCAGCCGTCCCGGGACAGGGGATGGCTACACCTTC. This translates into CASSRPGTGDGYTF.

The CDR3 reads CASQPGSNTGELFF. Written as DNA, the CDR3 is TGCGCCAGCCAACCCGGGAGCAACACCGGGGAGCTGTTTTTT. This sequence joins TRBV5-1 and TRBJ2-2, with a weak D call TRBD2 (6 bases). Germline V gives CDR1 SGHRS, CDR2 YFSETQ. Trimming pared 7 bases from V and 2 bases from J, leaving 12 bases between. This CDR3 is 14 amino acids long.

This chain joins TRBV10-3 and TRBJ2-7, with D unclear. This CDR3 is built from 12 residues. Germline lookup yields CDR1 ENHRY and CDR2 SYGVKD. With 11 bases removed from V and 3 bases from J, the gap between germline ends came to 14 bases. This CDR3 reads CALRGKDYEQYF. CDR3 DNA sequence: TGTGCCCTTCGCGGCAAAGACTACGAGCAGTACTTC.

This chain links TRBV5-6 with TRBJ2-5; 9 bases match TRBD2. Losses at the gene ends were 0 bases for V and 5 bases for J; bases not matched to a gene: 11. Germline V gene sequence: CDR1 SGHDT, CDR2 YYEEEE. The CDR3 runs to 17 residues. This CDR3 is CASSLGSAAGGYETQYF. The CDR3 DNA sequence: TGTGCCAGCAGCTTGGGTTCCGCAGCGGGAGGATATGAGACCCAGTACTTC.

This clonotype turned up a few times. The V gene is TRBV5-6, the J gene TRBJ2-2, with unresolved D. The germline V and J ends were trimmed by 1 base and 2 bases, with 6 bases remaining between them. The germline CDR1 and CDR2 sequences are SGHDT and YYEEEE. This CDR3 spans 14 amino acids. The DNA for the CDR3 is TGTGCCAGCAGCTTGACCCGTAACACCGGGGAGCTGTTTTTT. Its translation is CASSLTRNTGELFF.

The chain is built from TRBV4-2 and TRBJ2-3, with no clear D. The V gene's germline CDR1 is LGHNA and CDR2 YNFKEQ. V dropped 0 bases and J dropped 1 base, with 14 bases sitting between them. This CDR3 has 17 residues. The DNA of the CDR3 is TGTGCCAGCAGCCAAGATTTAGGCATTCTGGGCACAGATACGCAGTATTTT. Protein sequence: CASSQDLGILGTDTQYF.

There are a few counts of this clonotype. The chain is built from TRBV7-3 and TRBJ1-2; 7 nucleotides match TRBD1. The CDR3 contains 14 residues. Per germline, CDR1 SGHTA and CDR2 FQGTGA. V shed 1 base and J 6 bases; nucleotides not matched to a gene: 5. CDR3 sequence reads: CASSLNPGQDGYTF. The CDR3, as DNA: TGTGCCAGCAGCTTAAACCCCGGACAGGATGGCTACACCTTC.

The rearrangement uses TRBV5-1 and TRBJ1-2; no firm D call. Deletions cut 0 bases from V and 0 bases from J, with 3 bases between. The CDR3 consists of 13 residues. Germline V gives CDR1 SGHRS, CDR2 YFSETQ. The CDR3 DNA sequence: TGCGCCAGCAGCTTGGAGCCTAACTATGGCTACACCTTC. Its translation is CASSLEPNYGYTF.

This chain connects TRBV19 to TRBJ1-6; D gene ambiguous. This CDR3 has 11 amino acids. Germline CDR1 LNHDA, CDR2 SQIVND (reference sequence). The V end was cut by 7 bases, the J end by 16 bases, with 14 bases between. The CDR3 DNA sequence: TGTGCCAGTACCACCGACGGGATGCTCCACTTT. Encoded protein: CASTTDGMLHF. The full variable domain, rest sourced from reference TRBV19 and TRBJ1-6, is DGGITQSPKYLFRKEGQNVTLSCEQNLNHDAMYWYRQDPGQGLRLIYYSQIVNDFQKGDIAEGYSVSREKKESFPLTVTSAQKNPTAFYLCASTTDGMLHFGNGTRLTVT.

The chain is built from TRBV4-1 and TRBJ2-7, with no clear D. V lost 4 bases to trimming and J lost 1 base, with 14 bases between them. Germline lookup yields CDR1 MGHRA and CDR2 YSYEKL. This CDR3 spans 15 amino acids. CDR3 loop: CASSPLLGSSYEQYF. The CDR3 nucleotides are TGCGCCAGCAGCCCCCTTTTGGGCAGTTCCTACGAGCAGTACTTC.

This clonotype was detected only a few times. J is TRBJ2-7 and V is TRBV18, with D uncertain. The germline V gene encodes CDR1 KGHSH and CDR2 LQKENI. The CDR3 contains 14 residues. The V gene lost 0 bases and the J gene lost 0 bases, with 6 bases spanning the gap. DNA of the CDR3: TGTGCCAGCTCACCACCGACGGTCTCCTACGAGCAGTACTTC. Its protein is CASSPPTVSYEQYF.

The V and J genes are TRBV12-3 or TRBV12-4 and TRBJ2-5; D uncertain. V lost 1 base, J lost 5 bases, and 8 bases lay in between. The CDR3 is 13 amino acids. CDR3 coding DNA: TGTGCCAGCAGTTTAGATACGGCCGAGACCCAGTACTTC. Amino acid sequence: CASSLDTAETQYF.

The chain links TRBV6-2 or TRBV6-3 to TRBJ2-5; D perhaps matches TRBD2 (5 bases). V shed 2 bases and J shed 5 bases, with 9 bases lying between them. This CDR3 comprises 13 residues. Germline V lookup: CDR1 MNHEY, CDR2 SVGEGT. CDR3 nucleotide sequence: TGTGCCAGCAGTTACCGGCTAGCCGAGACCCAGTACTTC. It codes for CASSYRLAETQYF.

This clonotype was picked up a small number of times. The gene calls are TRBV5-4 and TRBJ2-2, with 9 bases matching TRBD1. The CDR3 is 14 amino acids. Germline V lookup: CDR1 SGHNT, CDR2 YYREEE (reference sequence). V lost 4 bases, J lost 5 bases, and 3 bases stayed unmatched. CDR3 loop: CASSAGQGTGELFF. Here the CDR3 DNA reads TGTGCCAGCAGCGCGGGACAGGGTACCGGGGAGCTGTTTTTT.

This clonotype has only one observation. V is TRBV12-3 or TRBV12-4 and J is TRBJ2-5, with a weak D call TRBD2 (7 bases). The CDR3 is 15 amino acids. The ends were cut back, 6 bases at V and 3 bases at J, with 17 bases in the middle. As DNA, the CDR3 is TGTGCCAGCAGGGCCCTGGGAGGGGGGGAAGAGACCCAGTACTTC. It yields the protein CASRALGGGEETQYF.